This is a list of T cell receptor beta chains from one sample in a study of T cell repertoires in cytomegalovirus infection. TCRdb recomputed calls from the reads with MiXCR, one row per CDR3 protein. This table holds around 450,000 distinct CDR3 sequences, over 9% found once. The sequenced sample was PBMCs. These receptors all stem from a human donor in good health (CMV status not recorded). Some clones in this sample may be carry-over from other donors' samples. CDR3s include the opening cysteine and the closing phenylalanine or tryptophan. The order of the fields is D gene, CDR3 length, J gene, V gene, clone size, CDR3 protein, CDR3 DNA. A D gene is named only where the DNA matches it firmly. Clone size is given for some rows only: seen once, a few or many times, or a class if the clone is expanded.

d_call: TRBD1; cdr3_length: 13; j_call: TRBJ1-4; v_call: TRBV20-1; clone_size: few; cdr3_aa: CSAKQGAREKLFF; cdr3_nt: TGCAGTGCTAAACAGGGGGCTAGGGAAAAACTGTTTTTT
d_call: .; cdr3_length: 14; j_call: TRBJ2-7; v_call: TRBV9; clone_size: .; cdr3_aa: CASSASAGSYEQYF; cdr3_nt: TGTGCCAGCAGCGCCTCGGCGGGATCATACGAGCAGTACTTC
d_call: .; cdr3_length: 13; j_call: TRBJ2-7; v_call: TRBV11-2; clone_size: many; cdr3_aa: CASSFGTGSLRYF; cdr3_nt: .
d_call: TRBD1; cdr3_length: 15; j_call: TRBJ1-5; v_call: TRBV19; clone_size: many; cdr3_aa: CASSILGQGNQPQHF; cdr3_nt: TGTGCCAGTAGTATCCTTGGACAGGGAAATCAGCCCCAGCATTTT
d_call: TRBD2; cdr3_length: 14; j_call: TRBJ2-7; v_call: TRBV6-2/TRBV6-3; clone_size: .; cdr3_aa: CASSYTSGTYEQYF; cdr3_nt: TGTGCCAGCAGTTACACTAGCGGGACCTACGAGCAGTACTTC
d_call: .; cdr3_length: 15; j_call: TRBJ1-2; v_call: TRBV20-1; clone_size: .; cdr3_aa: CSAIRDKDINYGYTF; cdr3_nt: TGCAGTGCTATCCGGGACAAAGATATTAACTATGGCTACACCTTC
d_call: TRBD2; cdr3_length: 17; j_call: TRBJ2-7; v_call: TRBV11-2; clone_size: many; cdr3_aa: CASSLVPPGTSYYEQYF; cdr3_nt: TGTGCCAGCAGCTTAGTCCCGCCCGGGACTAGCTACTACGAGCAGTACTTC
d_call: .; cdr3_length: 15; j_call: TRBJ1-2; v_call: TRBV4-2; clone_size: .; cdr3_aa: CASSQVAGIFFGYTF; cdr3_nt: TGTGCCAGCAGCCAAGTGGCAGGGATATTCTTTGGCTACACCTTC
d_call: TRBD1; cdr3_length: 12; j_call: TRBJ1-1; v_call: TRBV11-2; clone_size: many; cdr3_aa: CASGPGGTEAFF; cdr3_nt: TGTGCCAGCGGTCCAGGGGGGACTGAAGCTTTCTTT
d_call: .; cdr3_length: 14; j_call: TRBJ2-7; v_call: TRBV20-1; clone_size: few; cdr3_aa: CSALKRLNSYEQYF; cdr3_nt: TGCAGTGCCCTAAAGCGCCTTAACTCCTACGAGCAGTACTTC
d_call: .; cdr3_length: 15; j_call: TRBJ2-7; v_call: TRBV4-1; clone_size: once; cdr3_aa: CASSPQYPGGYEQYF; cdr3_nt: TGCGCCAGCAGCCCCCAATATCCGGGCGGCTACGAGCAGTACTTC
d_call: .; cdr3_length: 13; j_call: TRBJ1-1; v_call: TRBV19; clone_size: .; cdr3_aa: CASSISTNTEAFF; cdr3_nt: TGTGCCAGTAGTATTAGCACGAACACTGAAGCTTTCTTT
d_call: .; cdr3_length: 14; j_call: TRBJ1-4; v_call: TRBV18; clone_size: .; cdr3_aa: CASSSRGRDEKLFF; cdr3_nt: TGTGCCAGCTCATCCCGGGGAAGAGACGAAAAACTGTTTTTT
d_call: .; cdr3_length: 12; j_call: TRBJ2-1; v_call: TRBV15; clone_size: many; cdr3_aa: CATAGARNEQFF; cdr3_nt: TGTGCCACCGCAGGGGCGCGGAATGAGCAGTTCTTC
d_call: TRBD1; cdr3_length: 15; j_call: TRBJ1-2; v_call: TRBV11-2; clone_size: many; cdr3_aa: CASSLSDRGGYGYTF; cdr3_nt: TGTGCCAGCAGCCTCTCCGACAGGGGAGGCTATGGCTACACCTTC
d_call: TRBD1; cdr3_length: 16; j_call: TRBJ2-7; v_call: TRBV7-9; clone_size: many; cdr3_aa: CASSGQQGSSSNEQYF; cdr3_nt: TGTGCCAGCAGCGGTCAACAGGGGAGCTCGTCCAACGAGCAGTACTTC
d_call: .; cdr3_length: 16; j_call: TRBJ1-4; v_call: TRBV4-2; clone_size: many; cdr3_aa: CASSLSGRGPNEKLFF; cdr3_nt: TGTGCCAGCAGTTTATCCGGGAGGGGCCCTAATGAAAAACTGTTTTTT
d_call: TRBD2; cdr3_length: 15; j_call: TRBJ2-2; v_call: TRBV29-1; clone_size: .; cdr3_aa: CSAGAGSRRVGELFF; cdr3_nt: TGCAGCGCTGGAGCGGGATCTAGAAGGGTCGGGGAGCTGTTTTTT
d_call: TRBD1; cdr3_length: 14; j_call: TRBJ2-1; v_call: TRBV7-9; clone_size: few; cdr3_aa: CASPGQGSSNEQFF; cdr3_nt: TGTGCCAGCCCCGGACAGGGGAGTAGCAATGAGCAGTTCTTC
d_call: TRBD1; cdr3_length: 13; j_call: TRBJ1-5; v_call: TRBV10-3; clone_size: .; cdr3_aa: CAIQGVDNQPQHF; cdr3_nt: TGTGCCATCCAGGGGGTTGACAATCAGCCCCAGCATTTT
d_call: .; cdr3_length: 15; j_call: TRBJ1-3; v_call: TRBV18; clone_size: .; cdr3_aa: CASSPTPGSGNTIYF; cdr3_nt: TGTGCCAGCTCACCGACGCCCGGCTCTGGAAACACCATATATTTT
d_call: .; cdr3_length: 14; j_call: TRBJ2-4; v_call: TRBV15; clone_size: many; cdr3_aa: CATSSQRGGNIQYF; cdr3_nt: TGTGCCACCAGCAGTCAAAGGGGGGGAAACATTCAGTACTTC
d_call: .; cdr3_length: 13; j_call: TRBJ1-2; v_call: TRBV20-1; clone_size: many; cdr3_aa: CSASQMGVEGYTF; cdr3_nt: TGCAGTGCCTCCCAGATGGGGGTAGAAGGCTACACCTTC
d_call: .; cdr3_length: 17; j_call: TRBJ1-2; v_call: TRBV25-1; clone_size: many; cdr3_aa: CASSEFRAAGAREGYTF; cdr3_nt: TGTGCCAGCAGTGAATTTAGGGCGGCCGGTGCCCGCGAGGGCTACACCTTC
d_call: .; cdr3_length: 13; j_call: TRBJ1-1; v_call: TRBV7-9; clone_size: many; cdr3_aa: CATLSRENTEAFF; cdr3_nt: TGTGCCACCCTGAGTCGGGAGAACACTGAAGCTTTCTTT
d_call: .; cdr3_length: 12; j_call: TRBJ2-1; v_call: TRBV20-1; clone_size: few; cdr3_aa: CSARVGLALPPF; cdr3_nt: TGCAGTGCTAGAGTCGGGCTAGCTCTCCCACCATTC
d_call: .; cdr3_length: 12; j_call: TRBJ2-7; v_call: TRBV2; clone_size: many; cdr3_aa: CASSSLEYEQYF; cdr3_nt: TGTGCCAGCAGTAGCCTAGAGTACGAGCAGTACTTC
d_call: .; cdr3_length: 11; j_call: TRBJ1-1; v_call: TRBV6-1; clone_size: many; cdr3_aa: CASSGQAAAFF; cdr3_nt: TGTGCCAGCAGTGGACAGGCCGCAGCTTTCTTT
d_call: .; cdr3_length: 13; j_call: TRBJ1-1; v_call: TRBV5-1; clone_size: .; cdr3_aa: CASSFRAGTEAFF; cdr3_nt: TGTGCCAGCAGCTTCCGGGCAGGGACCGAAGCTTTCTTT
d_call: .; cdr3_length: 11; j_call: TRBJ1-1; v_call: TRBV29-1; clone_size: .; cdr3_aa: CSVGPNTEAFF; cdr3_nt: TGCAGCGTGGGACCAAACACTGAAGCTTTCTTT
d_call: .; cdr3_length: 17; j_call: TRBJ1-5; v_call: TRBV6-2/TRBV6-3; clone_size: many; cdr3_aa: CASSKLQAEGTGQPQHF; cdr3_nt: TGTGCCAGCAGTAAGCTCCAGGCGGAGGGAACGGGACAGCCCCAGCATTTT
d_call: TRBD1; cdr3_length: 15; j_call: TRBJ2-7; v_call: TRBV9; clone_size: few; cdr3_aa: CASSAGTGAVYEQYF; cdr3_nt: TGTGCCAGCAGCGCCGGGACAGGGGCCGTCTACGAGCAGTACTTC
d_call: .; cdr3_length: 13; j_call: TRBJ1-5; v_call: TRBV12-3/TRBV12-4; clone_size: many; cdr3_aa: CASTGITGQPQHF; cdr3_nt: TGTGCCAGCACCGGCATCACAGGTCAGCCCCAGCATTTT
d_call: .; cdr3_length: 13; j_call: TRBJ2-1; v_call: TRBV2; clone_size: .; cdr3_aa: CASNLGSSLEQFF; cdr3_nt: TGTGCCAGCAACCTAGGGTCCTCCCTTGAGCAGTTCTTC